Listed here are 27 T cell receptor beta chains from one sample, sequenced in a study of T-cell reconstitution after alpha-beta-depleted transplantation in children. As it was prepared, the TCRbeta library received unique molecular identifiers. TCRdb ran MiXCR on the PCR reads and lists one entry per CDR3 protein. Seen here are hundreds of thousands of distinct CDR3 sequences, less than 20% observed once, and the top ten hold under 6%. The specimen comprised PBMCs, mostly from graft donor cells, sampled 360 days after TCRalphabeta/CD19-depleted stem cell transplant. All receptors derive from a male patient younger than 18 who had a stem cell transplant for acute lymphoblastic leukemia, so the T cells may come from the graft donor.

This clonotype was counted a few times. The chain employs TRBV18 and TRBJ2-1; 13 bases are a match to TRBD2. The ends lost 5 bases at V and 5 bases at J; junction bases unmatched: 12. CDR1 is KGHSH and CDR2 is LQKENI in the germline V gene. The CDR3 contains 18 residues. The CDR3 nucleotides are TGTGCCAGCTCAGCAGAAGGACCCGGACTAGCGGGGGACAATGAGCAGTTCTTC. Residues: CASSAEGPGLAGDNEQFF. Full variable domain (remainder filled in from reference TRBV18 and TRBJ2-1): NAGVMQNPRHLVRRRGQEARLRCSPMKGHSHVYWYRQLPEEGLKFMVYLQKENIIDESGMPKERFSAEFPKEGPSILRIQQVVRGDSAAYFCASSAEGPGLAGDNEQFFGPGTRLTVL.

The sample holds a few counts of this clonotype. This rearrangement joins TRBV3-1 to TRBJ2-2, with TRBD2 identical over 8 bases. From germline, CDR1 is LGHDT and CDR2 YNNKEL (reference sequence). With V trimmed by 4 bases and J by 2 bases, 9 bases remained unmatched. This CDR3 has 17 residues. For the CDR3, the DNA is TGTGCCAGCAGCCTCTATCCTAGCGGGCCTAACACCGGGGAGCTGTTTTTT. It specifies CASSLYPSGPNTGELFF. Complete variable domain (other parts from reference TRBV3-1 and TRBJ2-2): DTAVSQTPKYLVTQMGNDKSIKCEQNLGHDTMYWYKQDSKKFLKIMFSYNNKELIINETVPNRFSPKSPDKAHLNLHINSLELGDSAVYFCASSLYPSGPNTGELFFGEGSRLTVL.

This chain connects TRBV6-1 to TRBJ1-4; possible D gene TRBD1, 6 bases. Trimming shortened V by 5 bases and J by 7 bases, and 14 bases separated the two germline ends. This CDR3 is built from 14 residues. From germline, CDR1 is MNHNS and CDR2 SASEGT. The CDR3 bases are TGTGCCAGCAGTCTCCGGGACATAAGTGAAAAACTGTTTTTT. Its protein is CASSLRDISEKLFF.

The chain uses TRBV3-1 and TRBJ2-7; D not certain. CDR3 length equals 12 residues. V lost 4 bases and J 3 bases, leaving 7 bases between the germline ends. CDR1 is LGHDT and CDR2 is YNNKEL in the germline V gene (reference sequence). The CDR3 sequence: CASSRSDYEQYF. CDR3 nucleotides: TGTGCCAGCAGCCGGAGCGACTACGAGCAGTACTTC.

This clonotype has just a few counts. V gene TRBV9 combines with J gene TRBJ2-2; tentatively, D is TRBD1 or TRBD2 (5 bases each). This CDR3 spans 16 amino acids. Germline V gene sequence: CDR1 SGDLS, CDR2 YYNGEE. V lost 4 bases and J 4 bases, leaving 17 bases between the germline ends. CDR3 nucleotides: TGTGCCAGCAGCTCAGGGACCTCCCCCGCCACCGGGGAGCTGTTTTTT. It specifies CASSSGTSPATGELFF.

This clonotype was observed a handful of times. The chain has TRBV5-1 and TRBJ1-1; possibly TRBD1 for D (5 bases). Germline V CDR1 and CDR2: SGHRS, YFSETQ. This CDR3 comprises 16 residues. The ends were cut back, 4 bases at V and 1 base at J, with 17 bases in the middle. This CDR3 is CASSLEPGRWNTEAFF. The CDR3 bases are TGCGCCAGCAGCCTGGAACCGGGACGTTGGAACACTGAAGCTTTCTTT.

This clonotype has just a few counts. The chain recombines TRBV11-1 with TRBJ2-7; 9 bases agree with TRBD1. V was pared by 5 bases and J by 2 bases, with 7 bases of the junction left unmatched. This CDR3 spans 15 amino acids. Germline V CDR1 and CDR2: SGHAT, FQDESV (reference sequence). Here the CDR3 DNA reads TGTGCCAGCAGCCCTAGAGGGACAGGGACCTACGAGCAGTACTTC. Its translation: CASSPRGTGTYEQYF. Variable domain in full (rest from reference TRBV11-1 and TRBJ2-7): EAEVAQSPRYKITEKSQAVAFWCDPISGHATLYWYRQILGQGPELLVQFQDESVVDDSQLPKDRFSAERLKGVDSTLKIQPAELGDSAMYLCASSPRGTGTYEQYFGPGTRLTVT.

The chain recombines TRBV27 with TRBJ2-7; the D is unclear. The germline gives CDR1 MNHEY, CDR2 SMNVEV (reference sequence). V gave up 4 bases and J gave up 2 bases, with 9 bases separating them. The CDR3 loop spans 13 amino acids. CDR3 nucleotides: TGTGCCAGCAGTTCCGGCGACGCCTACGAGCAGTACTTC. It codes for CASSSGDAYEQYF.

This clonotype showed up just a few times. The junction and the germline gene differ at one end; a read error may be behind it. The chain carries TRBV14 and TRBJ1-2; no reliable D call. The CDR3 has 14 amino acids. The germline V gene has CDR1 SGHDN and CDR2 FVKESK. CDR3 in amino acids: CASSQEPYYYGYTF. The DNA for the CDR3 is TGTGCCAGCAGCCAGGAACCTTACTACTACGGCTACACCTTC.

The genes are TRBV5-8 and TRBJ2-1, with D possibly TRBD2 on 7 matching bases. V was clipped by 4 bases and J by 3 bases, with 14 bases between them. CDR1 is SGHTS and CDR2 is YDEGEE in the germline V gene. The CDR3 has 15 residues. CDR3 sequence (DNA): TGTGCCAGCAGCCTGGCGGGGGCTTACTACAATGAGCAGTTCTTC. Translation gives CASSLAGAYYNEQFF.

The rearrangement uses TRBV29-1 and TRBJ2-5; D is unclear. The CDR3 length is 15 residues. Trimming stripped 3 bases from V and 5 bases from J, with 19 bases between. Germline V gene lookup returns CDR1 SQVTM and CDR2 ANQGSEA. The CDR3 coding sequence is TGCAGCGTTGAGCGAGTAGGGCGACGAAGGGAGACCCAGTACTTC. Its translation: CSVERVGRRRETQYF. Full variable domain (rest looked up from reference TRBV29-1 and TRBJ2-5): SAVISQKPSRDICQRGTSLTIQCQVDSQVTMMFWYRQQPGQSLTLIATANQGSEATYESGFVIDKFPISRPNLTFSTLTVSNMSPEDSSIYLCSVERVGRRRETQYFGPGTRLLVL.

The genes are TRBV24-1 and TRBJ2-1; D is uncertain. V was cut by 5 bases and J by 6 bases, with 13 bases left in between. CDR1 and CDR2 (germline): KGHDR, SFDVKD. This CDR3 has 14 amino acids. DNA of the CDR3: TGTGCCACCAGTGTGTTCCGTCAGAGCAATGAGCAGTTCTTC. Protein: CATSVFRQSNEQFF.

This clonotype was counted only a few times. The V and J genes are TRBV25-1 and TRBJ2-5; D is unresolved. Per germline, CDR1 MGHDK and CDR2 SYGVNS. This CDR3 is 11 amino acids long. Trimming stripped 6 bases from V and 7 bases from J, with 9 bases between. The CDR3, as DNA: TGTGCCAGCAGCGAAGCCCGGACCCAGTACTTC. Translation gives CASSEARTQYF.

V and J are TRBV12-3 or TRBV12-4 and TRBJ2-7; 7 bases are a match to TRBD1. CDR3 size: 14 residues. V dropped 3 bases and J dropped 3; count of bases not matched to a gene: 5. The CDR3 region is CASSLGRGNYEQYF. The CDR3 coding sequence is TGTGCCAGCAGTTTGGGCAGGGGGAACTACGAGCAGTACTTC.

The rearrangement links TRBV9 to TRBJ2-5; D possibly corresponds to TRBD1 (6 bases). The CDR3 has 15 residues. Trimming took off 0 bases at V and 5 bases at J, with 14 bases between the two ends. CDR1 SGDLS and CDR2 YYNGEE come from the germline V gene. CDR3 DNA sequence: TGTGCCAGCAGCGTAGGTGGAACAGGGTTGGAGACCCAGTACTTC. This codes for CASSVGGTGLETQYF. Variable domain in full (rest from reference TRBV9 and TRBJ2-5): DSGVTQTPKHLITATGQRVTLRCSPRSGDLSVYWYQQSLDQGLQFLIQYYNGEERAKGNILERFSAQQFPDLHSELNLSSLELGDSALYFCASSVGGTGLETQYFGPGTRLLVL.

This clonotype turned up a few times. The chain carries TRBV5-1 and TRBJ2-7; 9 bases are shared with TRBD2. V shed 0 bases and J 9 bases; nucleotides not matched to a gene: 10. Germline V gene lookup returns CDR1 SGHRS and CDR2 YFSETQ. The length of the CDR3 is 15 residues. CDR3 region: CASSLGTSGFFGQYF. CDR3 bases: TGCGCCAGCAGCTTGGGAACTAGCGGGTTCTTTGGGCAGTACTTC.

This clonotype was seen ten or more times. The chain combines TRBV5-1 with TRBJ2-1; D is uncertain. V dropped 1 base and J dropped 9 bases, with 5 bases sitting between them. CDR1 is SGHRS, CDR2 YFSETQ, per germline. The CDR3 is 11 residues long. In DNA form, the CDR3 reads TGCGCCAGCAGCTTGTGGAGTGAGCAGTTCTTC. The encoded protein is CASSLWSEQFF.

This clonotype has a count of ten or more. This chain uses TRBV5-5 with TRBJ2-1, with 7 bases matching TRBD2. V dropped 1 base and J dropped 4; count of bases not matched to a gene: 8. Germline V gives CDR1 SGHKS, CDR2 YYEKEE (reference sequence). The CDR3 is 16 amino acids. The DNA for the CDR3 is TGTGCCAGCAGCTTGACGGGAGGCATTGGGTACAATGAGCAGTTCTTC. It encodes CASSLTGGIGYNEQFF.

In this sample, this clonotype turned up many times. This chain uses TRBV5-1 with TRBJ2-7; 12 nucleotides match TRBD2. The CDR3 spans 15 residues. V trimming: 3 bases; J trimming: 4 bases; junction bases outside the gene matches: 5. CDR1 and CDR2 (germline): SGHRS, YFSETQ. CDR3: CASSSLAGGIYEQYF. CDR3 DNA: TGCGCCAGCAGCTCGCTAGCGGGAGGGATATACGAGCAGTACTTC. The full variable domain, completed using reference TRBV5-1 and TRBJ2-7, is KAGVTQTPRYLIKTRGQQVTLSCSPISGHRSVSWYQQTPGQGLQFLFEYFSETQRNKGNFPGRFSGRQFSNSRSEMNVSTLELGDSALYLCASSSLAGGIYEQYFGPGTRLTVT.

The chain has TRBV7-9 and TRBJ2-1; D uncertain. The CDR3 is 15 residues long. CDR1 and CDR2 (germline): SEHNR, FQNEAQ (reference sequence). Trimming took off 5 bases at V and 3 bases at J, with 14 bases between the two ends. The chain's CDR3 is CASSQYLVGYNEQFF. The CDR3 region has the DNA TGTGCCAGCAGCCAGTACCTCGTGGGCTACAATGAGCAGTTCTTC. Full variable domain (rest looked up from reference TRBV7-9 and TRBJ2-1): DTGVSQNPRHKITKRGQNVTFRCDPISEHNRLYWYRQTLGQGPEFLTYFQNEAQLEKSRLLSDRFSAERPKGSFSTLEIQRTEQGDSAMYLCASSQYLVGYNEQFFGPGTRLTVL.

The chain has TRBV7-9 and TRBJ2-1; D possibly uses TRBD1 or TRBD2 (5 bases each). The V end was cut by 3 bases, the J end by 5 bases, with 14 bases between. Germline V gives CDR1 SEHNR, CDR2 FQNEAQ (reference sequence). The CDR3 loop spans 15 amino acids. CDR3 amino acids: CASSFPAGADNEQFF. CDR3 DNA: TGTGCCAGCAGCTTTCCCGCCGGGGCAGACAATGAGCAGTTCTTC.

The chain couples TRBV20-1 to TRBJ2-7, with 9 bases identical to TRBD1. In germline, CDR1 is DFQATT, CDR2 SNEGSKA (reference sequence). Losses at the gene ends were 2 bases for V and 3 bases for J; bases not matched to a gene: 8. The CDR3 has 15 residues. This CDR3 reads CSARRRTGDRYEQYF. As DNA, the CDR3 is TGCAGTGCTAGAAGGCGGACAGGGGACCGCTACGAGCAGTACTTC.

DNA for the CDR3: TGTGCCAGTAGTGTCACTAATCCGGTTGAGCAGTTCTTC. As protein: CASSVTNPVEQFF. The chain uses TRBV19 and TRBJ2-1; D gene unclear. The V end lost 5 bases, the J end lost 9 bases, and 14 bases lay between the germline ends. Germline lookup yields CDR1 LNHDA and CDR2 SQIVND (reference sequence). The CDR3 is 13 amino acids. Drawing the rest from reference TRBV19 and TRBJ2-1, the complete variable domain is DGGITQSPKYLFRKEGQNVTLSCEQNLNHDAMYWYRQDPGQGLRLIYYSQIVNDFQKGDIAEGYSVSREKKESFPLTVTSAQKNPTAFYLCASSVTNPVEQFFGPGTRLTVL.

CDR3 residues: CASSQGQGINQPQHF. CDR3 coding DNA: TGTGCCAGCAGCCAAGGGCAGGGGATCAATCAGCCCCAGCATTTT. This chain uses TRBV3-1 with TRBJ1-5; perhaps TRBD1 as D (6 bases). The CDR3 is 15 amino acids. Trimming left V 1 base short and J 3 bases short, with 10 bases between. In germline, CDR1 is LGHDT, CDR2 YNNKEL (reference sequence).

CDR3 nucleotide sequence: TGTGCCAGCAGTTTAGCCGGCCCGATAAGCATGAACACTGAAGCTTTCTTT. The encoded protein is CASSLAGPISMNTEAFF. The chain carries TRBV12-3 or TRBV12-4 and TRBJ1-1; D not certain. The germline V and J ends were trimmed by 0 bases and 0 bases, with 14 bases remaining between them. There are 17 residues in the CDR3.

This chain connects TRBV27 to TRBJ2-7; 7 bases map to TRBD1. Germline loops: CDR1 MNHEY, CDR2 SMNVEV (reference sequence). Trimming took 1 base from V and 4 from J; bases not matched to a gene: 4. CDR3 length: 14 amino acids. The CDR3 DNA reads as TGTGCCAGCAGTTTATTGCAGGGGGATTACGAGCAGTACTTC. Translating gives CASSLLQGDYEQYF.

This clonotype was counted at least ten times. The chain employs TRBV12-3 or TRBV12-4 and TRBJ2-7, with D perhaps matching TRBD1 or TRBD2 (5 bases each). The CDR3 has 15 residues. Deletions cut 1 base from V and 3 bases from J, with 13 bases between. The CDR3 DNA is TGTGCCAGCAGTTTAGTGGGGACGGTTGACTACGAGCAGTACTTC. Amino acid sequence: CASSLVGTVDYEQYF.